This T cell receptor beta chain was captured in a study of T cell responses to AZD1222 COVID-19 vaccine. Assay used: immunoSEQ multiplex PCR; TCRdb lists only in-frame clones, some missing. The sample has 170,000 or so clones; 80% to 95% are singletons. Trimming shortened V by 4 bases and J by 8 bases, and 17 bases separated the two germline ends. Germline-derived CDR1 and CDR2 are GTSNPN and SVGIG (reference sequence). This CDR3 contains 13 residues. As for this clone: Its antigen is unidentified.

Findings and limits, study-wide: Spike-specific TCR breadth and depth were elevated following two AZD1222 doses.

Material: peripheral blood, obtained 28 days after the second dose of the MenACWY control vaccine. The chain carries TRBV30 and TRBJ1-2; D is undetermined. This sequence originates from an adult who received the MenACWY meningococcal vaccine as a control. DNA of the CDR3: TGTGCCTGGATACGCCAGAGCCCCGGCGGCTACACCTTC. This gives the protein CAWIRQSPGGYTF.